This is a list of T cell receptor beta chains from one sample in a study of read filtering for tumor transcriptome and immune sequencing. MiXCR, applied by TCRdb to the reads, yields one record per CDR3 protein. Altogether 100,000 to 150,000 distinct CDR3 sequences are present, less than 15% being singletons, with the ten largest covering 7.5% to 9.5%. Sequenced input: a population of CD138-negative cells sorted from bone marrow. The source is a donor at least 40 years old with multiple myeloma. Both conserved end residues are part of each CDR3. A D gene is named only where the DNA matches it firmly. The size field is filled for only some rows; it gives once, few, many or a size class.

abundance,j_gene,v_gene,d_gene,CDR3aa,CDR3nt
many,TRBJ2-1,TRBV20-1,-,CSARDSSPGLPRGQFF,TGCAGTGCTAGAGACTCCTCCCCGGGACTCCCACGGGGGCAGTTCTTC
few,TRBJ1-3,TRBV2,-,CASSELPTGNTIYF,TGTGCCAGCAGTGAACTGCCCACTGGAAACACCATATATTTT
many,TRBJ2-1,TRBV3-1,-,CASSQDVTEQFF,TGTGCCAGCAGCCAAGATGTGACTGAGCAGTTCTTC
many,TRBJ2-7,TRBV5-1,-,CASRTGLAVTYEQYF,TGCGCCAGCAGGACAGGCCTAGCGGTGACCTACGAGCAGTACTTC
many,TRBJ2-1,TRBV6-1,TRBD2,CASRILAGGYNEQFF,TGTGCCAGCAGGATACTAGCGGGAGGCTACAATGAGCAGTTCTTC
-,TRBJ2-5,TRBV24-1,-,CATSDRLRGAETQYF,TGTGCCACCAGTGATAGGTTGAGGGGCGCGGAGACCCAGTACTTC
many,TRBJ2-2,TRBV20-1,TRBD2,CSAPSGGQSGELFF,TGCAGTGCCCCGAGCGGGGGGCAGAGCGGGGAGCTGTTTTTT
few,TRBJ1-1,TRBV5-8,TRBD1,CASSLDRVTEAFF,TGTGCCAGCAGCCTTGACAGGGTGACTGAAGCTTTCTTT
many,TRBJ1-5,TRBV19,TRBD1,CASTHGTVPSLSQHF,TGTGCCAGTACCCATGGGACAGTCCCCAGTCTCTCCCAGCATTTT
many,TRBJ2-7,TRBV29-1,-,CSVWAPRGYEQYF,TGCAGCGTTTGGGCCCCCAGGGGCTACGAGCAGTACTTC
many,TRBJ2-6,TRBV12-3/TRBV12-4,-,CASSLRTLATSGANVLTF,TGTGCCAGCAGTTTACGGACACTCGCCACCTCTGGGGCCAACGTCCTGACTTTC
-,TRBJ2-1,TRBV7-9,TRBD1,CASSIQRGQGGNEQFF,TGTGCCAGCAGCATCCAGAGAGGACAGGGCGGCAATGAGCAGTTCTTC
many,TRBJ2-1,TRBV12-3/TRBV12-4,TRBD2,CASSPLTSGSGDEQFF,TGTGCCAGCAGTCCTTTGACTAGCGGGAGTGGCGATGAGCAGTTCTTC
many,TRBJ1-5,TRBV24-1,-,CATPSVGMGNQPQHF,TGTGCCACCCCCAGCGTAGGGATGGGCAATCAGCCCCAGCATTTT
many,TRBJ2-1,TRBV30,-,CAWRIVGASGEQFF,TGTGCCTGGAGAATAGTGGGGGCAAGCGGTGAGCAGTTCTTC
many,TRBJ1-5,TRBV4-1,-,CASSQSTLGPQHF,TGCGCCAGCAGCCAGTCCACCTTAGGGCCCCAGCATTTT
many,TRBJ1-1,TRBV28,-,CASSTNTEAFF,TGTGCCAGCAGTACGAACACTGAAGCTTTCTTT
-,TRBJ1-5,TRBV10-3,TRBD1,CATSGWDSANQPQHF,TGTGCCACCAGTGGATGGGACAGTGCTAATCAGCCCCAGCATTTT
many,TRBJ1-2,TRBV20-1,-,CSARDFQGAYGYTF,TGCAGTGCTAGAGATTTCCAGGGCGCCTATGGCTACACCTTC
few,TRBJ2-1,TRBV7-9,TRBD1,CASSIGTGGHNEQFF,TGTGCCAGCAGCATAGGGACAGGGGGCCACAATGAGCAGTTCTTC
many,TRBJ2-7,TRBV15,TRBD2,CATSRAPRTTSGSYEQYF,TGTGCCACCAGCAGAGCGCCTAGGACGACTAGCGGGAGTTACGAGCAGTACTTC
many,TRBJ2-1,TRBV6-5,TRBD1,CASSYRGQSSYNEQFF,TGTGCCAGCAGTTACAGGGGGCAAAGCTCCTACAATGAGCAGTTCTTC
many,TRBJ2-1,TRBV7-9,-,CASSLGLAGTEYNEQFF,TGTGCCAGCAGCTTAGGCTTAGCCGGGACCGAATACAATGAGCAGTTCTTC
many,TRBJ2-1,TRBV7-9,-,CASSWAGTHNEQFF,TGTGCCAGCAGCTGGGCGGGAACCCACAATGAGCAGTTCTTC
many,TRBJ1-2,TRBV7-9,-,CASSSSSGYGYTF,TGTGCCAGCAGCTCCTCCAGTGGCTATGGCTACACCTTC
many,TRBJ1-2,TRBV6-6,TRBD1,CASRGDRNPHGYTF,TGTGCCAGCAGGGGGGACAGGAACCCTCATGGCTACACCTTC
many,TRBJ2-1,TRBV5-1,TRBD1,CASSLRDRRYNEQFF,TGCGCCAGCAGCTTGAGGGACAGGCGCTACAATGAGCAGTTCTTC
many,TRBJ2-3,TRBV2,-,CASRTASTDTQYF,TGTGCCAGCAGGACCGCGTCCACAGATACGCAGTATTTT
few,TRBJ1-4,TRBV19,-,CASSSQGRTKLFF,TGTGCCAGTAGTTCTCAGGGGCGGACGAAACTGTTTTTT
many,TRBJ2-7,TRBV3-1,-,CASSQAAGVNEQYF,TGTGCCAGCAGTCAGGCCGCCGGGGTCAACGAGCAGTACTTC
many,TRBJ2-7,TRBV6-2/TRBV6-3,-,CASSYPRTGAWEQYF,TGTGCCAGCAGTTACCCTCGGACCGGCGCGTGGGAGCAGTACTTC
many,TRBJ1-1,TRBV11-1,-,CASSLRVMNTEAFF,TGTGCCAGCAGCCTCAGGGTTATGAACACTGAAGCTTTCTTT